The 10 T cell receptor beta chains given below trace back to one sample, sequenced in a study of radiotherapy plus CTLA-4 blockade in lung cancer. Assay: immunoSEQ multiplex PCR; the TCRdb copy retains only in-frame clones and omits some. This sample has more than 90,000 clones; 82% occur once, and the top ten carry 25%. Material: peripheral blood, obtained from a patient treated with radiotherapy plus ipilimumab. The source is a human donor with non-small cell lung cancer that progressed on radiotherapy plus ipilimumab.

On this clone: Germline and junction disagree at one end, which may indicate a read error. The genes are TRBV7-7 and TRBJ2-1, with D maybe TRBD2 (6 bases). CDR3 length equals 14 residues. CDR1 is SSHAT, CDR2 FNYEAQ, per germline (reference sequence). CDR3 amino acids: CASSPSVNYNEQFF. The CDR3 bases are TGTGCTAGCAGTCCTAGCGTAAATTACAATGAGCAGTTCTTC.

This clone was recorded once. The rearrangement joins TRBV6-5 to TRBJ2-3; 9 bases align to TRBD2. CDR1 and CDR2 from the germline V gene are MNHEY and SVGAGI. The CDR3 contains 16 residues. V shed 4 bases, J shed 3 bases, and the junction held 8 bases outside the gene matches. The CDR3 is CASSSRSGSGTDTQYF. The DNA of the CDR3 is TGTGCCAGCAGTTCCCGTAGCGGGAGCGGGACAGATACGCAGTATTTT.

This sequence joins TRBV27 and TRBJ2-4; possible D gene TRBD1, 6 bases. Germline assignment: CDR1 MNHEY and CDR2 SMNVEV (reference sequence). The CDR3 runs to 18 residues. The V and J ends lost 5 bases and 1 base respectively, with 21 bases between them. The CDR3: CASSTADSPGLAKNIQYF. CDR3 DNA sequence: TGTGCCAGCAGTACCGCGGACAGCCCTGGCCTGGCCAAAAACATTCAGTACTTC.

A single count supports this clone. The chain carries TRBV5-1 and TRBJ2-2, with 12 bases identical to TRBD2. CDR1 and CDR2 from the germline V gene are SGHRS and YFSETQ. Germline trimming cut 4 bases from V and 0 bases from J; bases unmatched to any gene: 4. CDR3 size: 17 residues. The CDR3 DNA reads TGCGCCAGCAGCCTAGCGGGAGGGCCCGCGAACACCGGGGAGCTGTTTTTT. Protein product: CASSLAGGPANTGELFF.

V and J are TRBV6-1 and TRBJ2-5; D is unresolved. The V end lost 7 bases, the J end lost 5 bases, and 11 bases lay between the germline ends. CDR3 length: 12 residues. Germline-derived CDR1 and CDR2 are MNHNS and SASEGT. CDR3: CASKGPGETQYF. The CDR3 nucleotides are TGTGCCAGCAAGGGCCCTGGGGAGACCCAGTACTTC.

The chain uses TRBV2 and TRBJ1-5; TRBD1 aligns across 10 bases. The V segment lost 6 bases and the J segment 0 bases; nucleotides outside the gene matches: 5. In germline, CDR1 is SNHLY, CDR2 FYNNEI. The CDR3 is 16 residues long. CDR3: CASRRDRGNSNQPQHF. CDR3 nucleotide sequence: TGTGCCAGCAGGCGGGACAGGGGAAATAGCAATCAGCCCCAGCATTTT.

In DNA form, the CDR3 reads TGCAGTGCCCTCGGGAAGACTGAAGCTTTCTTT. As protein: CSALGKTEAFF. The V call is TRBV20-1, the J call TRBJ1-1, with unresolved D. CDR1 is DFQATT, CDR2 SNEGSKA, per germline (reference sequence). The CDR3 is 11 residues long. Deletions cut 6 bases from V and 5 bases from J, with 10 bases between.

This clone was detected only a few times. Other DNA variants within this sample encode the same CDR3. V and J are TRBV30 and TRBJ2-2, with a tentative D call TRBD1 (6 bases). The length of the CDR3 is 15 residues. Germline-derived CDR1 and CDR2 are GTSNPN and SVGIG (reference sequence). With 0 bases removed from V and 4 bases from J, the gap between germline ends came to 12 bases. CDR3: CAWSVSAGVTGELFF. DNA for the CDR3: TGTGCCTGGAGTGTGTCGGCAGGGGTCACCGGGGAGCTGTTTTTT.

This chain uses TRBV25-1 with TRBJ1-5, with unresolved D. Trimming took off 8 bases at V and 0 bases at J, with 17 bases between the two ends. The CDR3 consists of 16 residues. Germline V gene lookup returns CDR1 MGHDK and CDR2 SYGVNS. CDR3: CASANPRRNSNQPQHF. CDR3 bases: TGTGCCAGCGCTAACCCCCGCAGGAATAGCAATCAGCCCCAGCATTTT.

V usage is TRBV2 and J usage is TRBJ1-2, with D unresolved. Germline CDR1 SNHLY, CDR2 FYNNEI. V lost 5 bases and J lost 3, with 10 bases in between. The CDR3 runs to 13 residues. CDR3 residues: CASSTAPDYGYTF. The CDR3 DNA reads TGTGCCAGCAGTACGGCTCCGGACTATGGCTACACCTTC.